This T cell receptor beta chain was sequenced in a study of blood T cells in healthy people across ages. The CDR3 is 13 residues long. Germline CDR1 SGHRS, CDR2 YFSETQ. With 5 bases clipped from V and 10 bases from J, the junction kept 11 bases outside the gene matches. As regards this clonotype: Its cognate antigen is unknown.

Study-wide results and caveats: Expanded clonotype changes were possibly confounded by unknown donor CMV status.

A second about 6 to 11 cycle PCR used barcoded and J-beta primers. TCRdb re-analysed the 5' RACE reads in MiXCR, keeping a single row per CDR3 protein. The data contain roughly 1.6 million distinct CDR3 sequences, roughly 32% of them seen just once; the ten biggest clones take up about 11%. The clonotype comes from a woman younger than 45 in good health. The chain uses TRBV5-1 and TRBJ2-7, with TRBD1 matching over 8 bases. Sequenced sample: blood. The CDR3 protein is CASSSGQVNVQYF. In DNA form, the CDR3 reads TGCGCCAGCAGTTCGGGACAGGTCAATGTACAGTACTTC.